This T cell receptor (beta chain) was captured by sequencing in a study of Ad26.COV2.S vaccination and SARS-CoV-2 variants. General study points: Assessments of TCR breadth and depth may have underestimated the total T cell responses. Spike-specific TCR breadth was greater in vaccine than placebo recipients.

Some clones are missing from TCRdb's copy, which holds only in-frame ones; the method was immunoSEQ multiplex PCR. The sample has 430,000 or so clones; roughly 87% are singletons. Treatment: approximately 18 received Ad26.COV2.S at low or high dose, single or two shots; roughly five received placebo; per-sample allocation not given. The investigators took samples on day 63 after the first vaccine or placebo injection. Worth noting for this clone: Its target is not known.

The CDR3 length is 18 residues. V was pared by 1 base and J by 0 bases, with 8 bases of the junction left unmatched. CDR1 LGHNT and CDR2 FRNRAP come from the germline V gene. Sequenced material: peripheral blood, taken in a trial of Ad26.COV2.S vaccine versus placebo. The genes are TRBV12-5 and TRBJ2-3, with 9 bases fitting TRBD2. The TCR sequence derives from a person between 18 and 65 years old who received the Ad26.COV2.S COVID-19 vaccine or a placebo. The CDR3 nucleotides are TGTGCTAGTGGTTTGGGACTAGCGGCCCAAAAGAGCACAGATACGCAGTATTTT. It codes for CASGLGLAAQKSTDTQYF.